This T cell receptor (beta chain) was profiled in a study of blood T cell repertoires in COVID-19. Study details: Sources were T cells, B-cell-depleted T cells, or PBMCs; the material itself was cDNA or gDNA.

Per the study methods: Amplification of reference gene primers was used by the study to estimate nucleated cell counts. Sequencing used immunoSEQ multiplex PCR; TCRdb keeps in-frame clones, though not all of them. Clonal size and the V and J genes are those of that table, whereas D and trimming came from the DNA. The sample records some 140,000 clones, around 82% being singletons. This CDR3 contains 15 residues. From germline, CDR1 is SGDLS and CDR2 YYNGEE. V lost 0 bases and J lost 3, with 10 bases in between. This clone was seen just once. This receptor was identified in a man aged 55 to 70 with acute or convalescent COVID-19. This rearrangement joins TRBV9 to TRBJ1-5; no reliable D call. The source material was peripheral blood. The CDR3 spells CASSVGPQANQPQHF. The CDR3 DNA reads as TGTGCCAGCAGCGTAGGACCCCAGGCCAATCAGCCCCAGCATTTT.